Listed below are T cell receptor beta chains from one sample, sequenced in a study of early T cells in non-severe SARS-CoV-2 infection. TCRdb recomputed calls from the 5' RACE reads with MiXCR, one row per CDR3 protein. The repertoire holds about 61,000 distinct CDR3 sequences, with more than 10% as singletons. Sequencing was performed on whole blood. These receptors were taken from an adult who was a healthcare worker with PCR-confirmed SARS-CoV-2 infection or an uninfected control (not recorded which). Both conserved end residues are part of each CDR3. A D gene is named only where the DNA matches it firmly. Part of the rows lack a size; the others show once, few, many or a class for expanded clones.

V: TRBV6-2/TRBV6-3; D: TRBD2; J: TRBJ2-2; size: .; DNA: TGTGCCAGCAGTGCCGTGGTAGCGGGGGCTCGGGAGCTGTTTTTT; CDR3: CASSAVVAGARELFF
V: TRBV9; D: TRBD1; J: TRBJ2-7; size: .; DNA: TGTGCCAGCAGCGTATGCCGGGACAGGGCCTGCGAGCAGTACTTC; CDR3: CASSVCRDRACEQYF
V: TRBV9; D: .; J: TRBJ1-5; size: .; DNA: TGTGCCAGCAGCCTTCAGGACAGCAATCAGCCCCAGCATTTT; CDR3: CASSLQDSNQPQHF
V: TRBV20-1; D: .; J: TRBJ2-5; size: .; DNA: TGCAGTGCTAGTGGGGCGGGGAGAGAGACCCAGTACTTC; CDR3: CSASGAGRETQYF
V: TRBV7-6; D: .; J: TRBJ2-5; size: many; DNA: TGTGCCAGCAGCCAGGTGATGGCAGGCCTCCAAGAGACCCAGTACTTC; CDR3: CASSQVMAGLQETQYF
V: TRBV29-1; D: .; J: TRBJ2-3; size: .; DNA: TGCAGCGTTGGAGGGTCCCCAGATACGCAGTATTTT; CDR3: CSVGGSPDTQYF
V: TRBV20-1; D: .; J: TRBJ2-2; size: .; DNA: TGCAGTGCTATCCAGGGTGCCAGGGGAACCGGGGAGCTGTTTTTT; CDR3: CSAIQGARGTGELFF
V: TRBV7-3; D: .; J: TRBJ1-1; size: .; DNA: TGTGCCAGCAGCCTCTCTTCGGGCACTGAAGCTTTCTTT; CDR3: CASSLSSGTEAFF
V: TRBV6-5; D: .; J: TRBJ1-6; size: .; DNA: TGTGCCAGCAGCACCCTGCCCCCGGAGGGCTCCTATAATTCACCCCTCCACTTT; CDR3: CASSTLPPEGSYNSPLHF
V: TRBV20-1; D: .; J: TRBJ2-7; size: many; DNA: TGCAGTGCTTCGGATAGAGGCGAGCAGTACTTC; CDR3: CSASDRGEQYF
V: TRBV11-2; D: TRBD2; J: TRBJ2-2; size: many; DNA: TGTGCCAGCAGCTTATCGGCGGGGGGCCTCCCCGGGGAGCTGTTTTTT; CDR3: CASSLSAGGLPGELFF
V: TRBV12-3/TRBV12-4; D: .; J: TRBJ1-2; size: many; DNA: TGTGCCAGCAGTAGACTTCAGGGGTTGGATGGCTACACCTTC; CDR3: CASSRLQGLDGYTF
V: TRBV21-1; D: .; J: TRBJ2-3; size: .; DNA: TGTGCCAGCAGCAAAGAAGGCGGGATAGTCACAGATACGCAGTATTTT; CDR3: CASSKEGGIVTDTQYF
V: TRBV29-1; D: .; J: TRBJ2-5; size: few; DNA: TGCAGCGTTGAACAAGGCCAACGAGAGACCCAGTACTTC; CDR3: CSVEQGQRETQYF
V: TRBV20-1; D: .; J: TRBJ1-4; size: many; DNA: TGCAGTGCTAGAGATCCCTCCGGGAAACTGTTTTTT; CDR3: CSARDPSGKLFF
V: TRBV6-6; D: .; J: TRBJ1-5; size: many; DNA: TGTGCCAGCAGACGACAAGGGGGGGATCAGCCCCAGCATTTT; CDR3: CASRRQGGDQPQHF
V: TRBV4-2; D: .; J: TRBJ2-7; size: .; DNA: TGTGCCAGCAGCCCGACAGGACTATCCTCCTACGAGCAGTACTTC; CDR3: CASSPTGLSSYEQYF
V: TRBV9; D: .; J: TRBJ1-1; size: .; DNA: TGTGCCAGCAGCGTAGCTACAACGGCTGGGACTGAAGCTTTCTTT; CDR3: CASSVATTAGTEAFF
V: TRBV2; D: TRBD2; J: TRBJ2-7; size: many; DNA: TGTGCCAGCAGGGCCTCTAGCGGTCTCTCCTACGAGCAGTACTTC; CDR3: CASRASSGLSYEQYF
V: TRBV10-3; D: .; J: TRBJ2-7; size: many; DNA: TGTGCCATCAGTGAGTTGTCAGTGACCTCCTACGAGCAGTACTTC; CDR3: CAISELSVTSYEQYF
V: TRBV6-2/TRBV6-3; D: TRBD2; J: TRBJ2-1; size: few; DNA: TGTGCCAGCAGTTACACGGGGGGGGACTACAATGAGCAGTTCTTC; CDR3: CASSYTGGDYNEQFF